The present T cell receptor beta chain was sequenced within a study of T-cell memory formation after mild COVID-19. The CDR3 is 14 amino acids. V was pared by 0 bases and J by 2 bases, with 7 bases between. In germline, CDR1 is SGHRS, CDR2 YFSETQ. In TCRdb, the 5' RACE reads were re-called with MiXCR into one record per CDR3 protein. The sample has fewer than 700,000 distinct CDR3 sequences; roughly 21% are singletons. The rearrangement uses TRBV5-1 and TRBJ2-3; D not certain. This TCR derives from an adult woman who had mild COVID-19 (a few samples of this study predate the infection). Cell type and time point are not known. Sequencing was carried out using PBMCs or a T cell subset sorted from them (not recorded which). This CDR3 reads CASSLEVPTDTQYF. CDR3 in DNA: TGCGCCAGCAGCTTGGAGGTGCCCACAGATACGCAGTATTTT.